Below, 2 T cell receptor beta chains from the same sample are listed, as sequenced in a study of beta chain features in type 1 diabetes. Study results and caveats: Moderate but significant shortening of TCRB CDR3s was recorded in all four CD4+ subsets from Type 1 diabetes patients.

No antigens are known for them. Expressed TCRB transcripts were sequenced, since all the RNA that had been isolated was reverse transcribed. Profiling relied on immunoSEQ multiplex PCR, and the TCRdb table lists in-frame clones only, not all of them. The table lists 630,000 or so clones, over 12% of them singletons. Sequencing was done on a sample of naive CD4+ T cells from blood. The source is a man between 18 and 29 years old with type 1 diabetes.

The chain is built from TRBV6-1 and TRBJ2-3; 10 nucleotides agree with TRBD2. Germline V gene lookup returns CDR1 MNHNS and CDR2 SASEGT. The CDR3 consists of 16 residues. V was pared by 4 bases and J by 0 bases, with 4 bases of the junction left unmatched. The CDR3 spells CASSGGLAVSTDTQYF. The CDR3 nucleotides read TGTGCCAGCAGTGGCGGACTAGCGGTTAGCACAGATACGCAGTATTTT.

J is TRBJ1-6 and V is TRBV2; D unresolved. CDR1 SNHLY and CDR2 FYNNEI come from the germline V gene. CDR3 length: 13 amino acids. Trimming stripped 7 bases from V and 12 bases from J, with 16 bases between. The CDR3 is CASTWAGSEPLHF. The CDR3, as DNA: TGTGCCAGCACTTGGGCCGGCTCAGAACCCCTCCACTTT.